This entry lists 7 T cell receptor beta chains sequenced from one sample in a study of Ad26.COV2.S vaccination and SARS-CoV-2 variants. Here immunoSEQ multiplex PCR was the method, and the copy in TCRdb shows in-frame clones only, minus some. Of more than 300,000 clones in the sample, less than 90% were seen once. The treatment here: roughly 19 received Ad26.COV2.S at low or high dose, single or two shots; 5 received placebo; per-sample allocation not given. Samples analyzed were those drawn on day 63 after the first vaccine or placebo injection. The sequenced sample was peripheral blood, obtained in a trial of Ad26.COV2.S vaccine versus placebo. These receptor sequences come from a person aged 18 to 65 who received the Ad26.COV2.S COVID-19 vaccine or a placebo.

This clone has a handful of counts. The chain uses TRBV28 and TRBJ1-5, with D maybe TRBD1 (6 bases). Per the germline V gene, CDR1 is MDHEN and CDR2 is SYDVKM. There are 18 residues in the CDR3. V lost 4 bases and J lost 0, with 19 bases in between. The CDR3, as DNA: TGTGCCAGCAGTTACCATTCACAGGGACCAACTAGCAATCAGCCCCAGCATTTT. Translation: CASSYHSQGPTSNQPQHF.

The rearrangement joins TRBV11-3 to TRBJ2-3, with TRBD2 identical over 10 bases. Germline loops: CDR1 SGHNT, CDR2 YENEEA. J lost 3 bases, V lost 5 bases, and 8 bases had no gene match. This CDR3 has 16 residues. The CDR3 sequence: CASSKDWTSGTDTQYF. CDR3 coding DNA: TGTGCCAGCAGCAAAGACTGGACTAGCGGAACAGATACGCAGTATTTT.

The V call is TRBV30, the J call TRBJ2-7; 9 nucleotides agree with TRBD1. CDR1 is GTSNPN and CDR2 is SVGIG in the germline V gene (reference sequence). The CDR3 covers 13 residues. J lost 6 bases, V lost 5 bases, and 8 bases had no gene match. Here the CDR3 reads CAWETGTGSEQYF. The CDR3 DNA follows: TGTGCCTGGGAGACAGGGACAGGGAGCGAGCAGTACTTC.

This chain links TRBV11-3 with TRBJ2-2; 7 nucleotides match TRBD1. The CDR3 is made up of 14 amino acids. Germline V gene sequence: CDR1 SGHNT, CDR2 YENEEA. V was pared by 5 bases and J by 1 base, with 1 base of the junction left unmatched. In DNA form, the CDR3 reads TGTGCCAGCAGCCGGACAGGGAACACCGGGGAGCTGTTTTTT. Protein sequence: CASSRTGNTGELFF.

The rearrangement links TRBV6-5 to TRBJ2-4; 9 bases line up with TRBD1. Germline trimming cut 4 bases from V and 11 bases from J; bases unmatched to any gene: 9. CDR3 length equals 14 residues. Germline V lookup: CDR1 MNHEY, CDR2 SVGAGI. The CDR3 loop reads CASSFRDREVVQYF. DNA for the CDR3: TGTGCCAGCAGTTTCCGGGACAGGGAGGTGGTTCAGTACTTC.

In nucleotides, the CDR3 is TGTGCCAGCAGCTTGACTAGCGGGAGGGAGTACAATGAGCAGTTCTTC. It yields the protein CASSLTSGREYNEQFF. V usage is TRBV7-3 and J usage is TRBJ2-1; 14 bases line up with TRBD2. CDR3 length: 16 residues. V was pared by 3 bases and J by 4 bases, with 2 bases of the junction left unmatched. Germline V gene lookup returns CDR1 SGHTA and CDR2 FQGTGA.

This sequence joins TRBV5-1 and TRBJ2-5; tentatively, D is TRBD1 (6 bases). The CDR3 has 15 residues. Germline CDR1 is SGHRS and CDR2 is YFSETQ. V lost 1 base to trimming and J lost 1 base, with 11 bases between them. CDR3 amino acids: CASSLTGRPQETQYF. The CDR3 coding sequence is TGCGCCAGCAGCTTGACAGGGCGCCCCCAAGAGACCCAGTACTTC. The full variable domain, with the rest looked up from reference TRBV5-1 and TRBJ2-5, is KAGVTQTPRYLIKTRGQQVTLSCSPISGHRSVSWYQQTPGQGLQFLFEYFSETQRNKGNFPGRFSGRQFSNSRSEMNVSTLELGDSALYLCASSLTGRPQETQYFGPGTRLLVL.